This is a list of T cell receptor beta chains from one sample in a study of blood T cell repertoires in COVID-19. Clones were read by immunoSEQ multiplex PCR, and TCRdb kept only the in-frame ones, dropping some. Counted here are 180,000 or so clones, around 90% occurring once; the ten biggest clones make up approximately 6.7%. The sample consisted of peripheral blood. Receptors were obtained from a man aged 40-49 years with acute or convalescent COVID-19. Both conserved end residues are trimmed from each CDR3. The order of the fields is clone size, J gene, V gene, CDR3 protein. The size entry is marked missing in some rows and otherwise reads once, few, many or a size class.

clone size: -; J gene: TRBJ2-7; V gene: TRBV28; CDR3 protein: ASSSTGRSYEQY
clone size: -; J gene: TRBJ1-1; V gene: TRBV19; CDR3 protein: ASSITDRGYTEAF
clone size: -; J gene: TRBJ1-2; V gene: TRBV10-3; CDR3 protein: AIREGTGPYGYT
clone size: -; J gene: TRBJ2-7; V gene: TRBV19; CDR3 protein: ASSPRARGAYEQY
clone size: -; J gene: TRBJ2-7; V gene: TRBV6-2/TRBV6-3; CDR3 protein: ASSYRTGYTSYEQY
clone size: few; J gene: TRBJ1-5; V gene: TRBV2; CDR3 protein: ASRGIRQNQPQH
clone size: -; J gene: TRBJ1-2; V gene: TRBV6-2/TRBV6-3; CDR3 protein: ASSYSGQAYGYT
clone size: -; J gene: TRBJ1-5; V gene: TRBV7-8; CDR3 protein: ASSVQQGQPQH
clone size: -; J gene: TRBJ2-7; V gene: TRBV19; CDR3 protein: ASSVGRQRPYEQY
clone size: -; J gene: TRBJ2-1; V gene: TRBV7-2; CDR3 protein: ASSSLALYNEQF
clone size: once; J gene: TRBJ1-2; V gene: TRBV6-1; CDR3 protein: ASSEALTGHYGYT
clone size: -; J gene: TRBJ2-7; V gene: TRBV5-6; CDR3 protein: ASSLGVGGYSYEQY
clone size: -; J gene: TRBJ2-1; V gene: TRBV3-1/TRBV3-2; CDR3 protein: ASSPYPAGGLF
clone size: -; J gene: TRBJ1-1; V gene: TRBV5-1; CDR3 protein: ASSRAGNTEAF
clone size: -; J gene: TRBJ2-5; V gene: TRBV3-1/TRBV3-2; CDR3 protein: ASSREETQY
clone size: -; J gene: TRBJ1-6; V gene: TRBV27; CDR3 protein: ASTSDRGGSPLH